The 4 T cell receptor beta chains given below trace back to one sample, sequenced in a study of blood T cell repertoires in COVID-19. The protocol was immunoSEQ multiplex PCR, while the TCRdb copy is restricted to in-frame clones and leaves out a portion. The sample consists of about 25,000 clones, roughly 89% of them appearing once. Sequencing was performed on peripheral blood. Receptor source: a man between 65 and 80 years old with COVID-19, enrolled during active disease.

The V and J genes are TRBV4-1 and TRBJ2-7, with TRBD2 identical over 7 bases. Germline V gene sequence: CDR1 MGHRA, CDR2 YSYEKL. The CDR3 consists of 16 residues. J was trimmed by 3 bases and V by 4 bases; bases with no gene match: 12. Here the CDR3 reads CASSPVLGRESYEQYF. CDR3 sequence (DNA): TGCGCCAGCAGCCCAGTTTTAGGGCGGGAGAGCTACGAGCAGTACTTC.

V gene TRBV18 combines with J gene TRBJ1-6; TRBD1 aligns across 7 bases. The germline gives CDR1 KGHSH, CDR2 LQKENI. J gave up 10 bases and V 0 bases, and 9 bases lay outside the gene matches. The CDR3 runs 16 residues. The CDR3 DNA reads TGTGCCAGCTCACCACCAAACAGGGGATCCGGATCACCCCTCCACTTT. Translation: CASSPPNRGSGSPLHF. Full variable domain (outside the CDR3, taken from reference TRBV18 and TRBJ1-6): NAGVMQNPRHLVRRRGQEARLRCSPMKGHSHVYWYRQLPEEGLKFMVYLQKENIIDESGMPKERFSAEFPKEGPSILRIQQVVRGDSAAYFCASSPPNRGSGSPLHFGNGTRLTVT.

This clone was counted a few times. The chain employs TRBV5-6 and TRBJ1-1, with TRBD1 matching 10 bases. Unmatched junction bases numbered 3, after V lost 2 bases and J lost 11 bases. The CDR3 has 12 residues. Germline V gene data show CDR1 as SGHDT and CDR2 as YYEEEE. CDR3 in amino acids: CASSFGTGDAFF. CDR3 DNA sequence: TGTGCCAGCAGCTTTGGGACAGGGGACGCTTTCTTT.

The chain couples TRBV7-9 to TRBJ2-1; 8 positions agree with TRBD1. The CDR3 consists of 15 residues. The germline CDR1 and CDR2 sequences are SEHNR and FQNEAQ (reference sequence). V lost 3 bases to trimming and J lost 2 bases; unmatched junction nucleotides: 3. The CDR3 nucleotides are TGTGCCAGCAGCTTGACAGGGGTTACCTACAATGAGCAGTTCTTC. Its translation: CASSLTGVTYNEQFF.